This TCR beta chain was sequenced in a study of T cell repertoires in cytomegalovirus infection. About this clonotype itself: What it recognizes is unknown.

Germline CDR1 is SQVTM and CDR2 is ANQGSEA. V was pared by 6 bases and J by 7 bases, with 12 bases between. This CDR3 has 11 amino acids. TCRdb re-called the reads through MiXCR, storing one row per CDR3 protein. This table holds 640,000 or so distinct CDR3 sequences, around 31% found once. This chain links TRBV29-1 with TRBJ1-2; D possibly corresponds to TRBD1 (5 bases). The sequence came from a human donor in good health (CMV status not recorded). Some clones in this sample may be carry-over from other donors' samples. The input for sequencing was cultured PBMCs, taken from culture after CMV antigen stimulation. The CDR3 region is CSVGDGGGYTF. The CDR3 region has the DNA TGCAGCGTCGGGGACGGGGGTGGCTACACCTTC.